A single sample is the source of the 5 T cell receptor beta chains below, sequenced in a study of blood T cell repertoires in COVID-19 (dated by TCRdb to between 2020 and 2021). Library construction relied on the immunoSEQ multiplex PCR assay. TCRdb took over this immuneACCESS table, retaining in-frame rearrangements with V and J assigned. Such tables are incomplete; in checked studies, under half of the missing clones stem from an unresolved V gene, and the remainder is unexplained. The sample table records 64,000 or so clones; roughly 88% of these occur just once. In total, the top ten clones hold less than 2% of the sample. Sequenced sample: peripheral blood. The receptors stem from a human donor in a cohort sampled during active COVID-19.

The rearrangement uses TRBV6-2 or TRBV6-3 and TRBJ2-7, with D hard to call. The germline V and J ends were trimmed by 0 bases and 4 bases, with 13 bases remaining between them. This CDR3 is 15 amino acids long. Germline-derived CDR1 and CDR2 are MNHEY and SVGEGT. CDR3 DNA: TGTGCCAGCAGTTACTCTGGCAGAGCTAGATACGAGCAGTACTTC. Protein sequence: CASSYSGRARYEQYF.

The chain carries TRBV15 and TRBJ1-6, with D unclear. The CDR3 spans 15 residues. V lost 0 bases, J lost 5 bases, and 8 bases lay in between. Germline-derived CDR1 and CDR2 are LNHNV and YYDKDF (reference sequence). This CDR3 is CATSRDQFNNSPLHF. The CDR3 nucleotides are TGTGCCACCAGCAGAGACCAGTTTAATAATTCACCCCTCCACTTT.

The J gene is TRBJ2-5, the V gene TRBV28, with 10 bases matching TRBD1. The CDR3 totals 19 residues. V shed 4 bases and J 5 bases; nucleotides not matched to a gene: 19. CDR1 and CDR2 (germline): MDHEN, SYDVKM. Written as DNA, the CDR3 is TGTGCCAGCAGTTCCTCCGTCCCGGGACAGGGGAGTATGGTGGAGACCCAGTACTTC. Protein: CASSSSVPGQGSMVETQYF.

The chain joins TRBV6-5 to TRBJ1-5, with 7 bases that match TRBD1. CDR1 MNHEY and CDR2 SVGAGI come from the germline V gene. V dropped 6 bases and J dropped 4; count of bases not matched to a gene: 3. The CDR3 contains 13 residues. The CDR3 spells CASRPTGNQPQHF. In nucleotides, the CDR3 is TGTGCCAGCAGGCCGACAGGGAATCAGCCCCAGCATTTT.

This chain uses TRBV9 with TRBJ1-2, with D uncertain. CDR1 is SGDLS and CDR2 is YYNGEE in the germline V gene. The V gene lost 0 bases and the J gene lost 0 bases, with 3 bases spanning the gap. The CDR3 is 13 amino acids. Here the CDR3 reads CASSVDTNYGYTF. CDR3 nucleotide sequence: TGTGCCAGCAGCGTAGACACTAACTATGGCTACACCTTC.